This TCR beta chain is drawn from a study of graft-versus-host responses after intestinal transplantation. Study-level points and caveats: In patients with graft-donor T cell macrochimerism, allograft graft-versus-host to host-versus-graft clonal ratios were high.

Details on this clone: The antigen remains unidentified.

V was shortened by 4 bases and J by 3 bases, with 14 bases between the two germline ends. The CDR3 contains 15 residues. Germline V gene sequence: CDR1 SGHRS, CDR2 YFSETQ. Generated by immunoSEQ multiplex PCR, the TCRdb table keeps only in-frame clones and is missing some. The table includes about 61,000 clones, around 93% detected once. The receptor was derived from a human donor who was the organ donor for an intestinal transplant. The rearrangement uses TRBV5-1 and TRBJ1-3; possible D gene TRBD1, 6 bases. The sequencing here drew on unstimulated CD4+ T cells sorted from spleen or lymph node cells, taken before transplant. The CDR3 coding sequence is TGCGCCAGCAGCCCCAGGGGTTCAGGTGGAAACACCATATATTTT. It is translated as CASSPRGSGGNTIYF.